Below are 5 T cell receptor beta chains sequenced from a single sample in a study of OX40 agonist ivuxolimab in advanced cancers. The method was immunoSEQ multiplex PCR; TCRdb's version includes in-frame clones alone and lacks a portion of them. The data contain under 65,000 clones, about 88% of them singletons. Sequencing was performed on CD4+ or CD8+ T cells sorted from blood, taken in a trial of the OX40 agonist ivuxolimab. The receptors were sampled from an adult with an advanced solid tumor such as melanoma, head and neck, liver or kidney cancer.

This clone was detected a few times. The V call is TRBV12-5, the J call TRBJ2-7, with TRBD2 matching over 8 bases. J was trimmed by 0 bases and V by 1 base; bases with no gene match: 2. The germline V gene has CDR1 LGHNT and CDR2 FRNRAP. This CDR3 has 15 amino acids. In nucleotides, the CDR3 is TGTGCTAGTGGTTTGGGCGGGAGGATCTCCTACGAGCAGTACTTC. It specifies CASGLGGRISYEQYF.

The rearrangement uses TRBV9 and TRBJ2-5; D is unresolved. Looked up from germline, CDR1 is SGDLS and CDR2 is YYNGEE. This CDR3 contains 17 residues. The V and J ends lost 3 bases and 2 bases respectively, with 20 bases between them. CDR3 sequence: CASSAVKSRRWQETQYF. As DNA, the CDR3 is TGTGCCAGCAGCGCAGTAAAAAGCAGGCGTTGGCAAGAGACCCAGTACTTC.

The chain uses TRBV11-3 and TRBJ2-1; 8 bases are shared with TRBD2. The CDR3 is made up of 16 amino acids. V lost 0 bases to trimming and J lost 5 bases; unmatched junction nucleotides: 6. Per germline, CDR1 SGHNT and CDR2 YENEEA. Written as DNA, the CDR3 is TGTGCCAGCAGCTTAGAAGCGGGAGAAGTAAACAATGAGCAGTTCTTC. Translated, it gives CASSLEAGEVNNEQFF.

This clone was detected only once. The chain recombines TRBV2 with TRBJ1-1, with D unclear. Germline CDR1 SNHLY, CDR2 FYNNEI. V was pared by 2 bases and J by 1 base, with 5 bases between. The CDR3 is 13 residues long. This chain's CDR3 is CASSEPRNTEAFF. CDR3 DNA sequence: TGTGCCAGCAGTGAACCCAGGAACACTGAAGCTTTCTTT.

The genes are TRBV5-6 and TRBJ2-7; the match to TRBD1 covers 10 bases. The CDR3 consists of 14 residues. The junction had 3 bases not matched to a gene; V was cut back by 4 bases and J by 2 bases. From germline, CDR1 is SGHDT and CDR2 YYEEEE. The CDR3 DNA reads TGTGCCAGCAGCCGGGACAGGGGCACCTACGAGCAGTACTTC. Translation: CASSRDRGTYEQYF.